This T cell receptor beta chain originates from a study of blood T cells in healthy people across ages. The CDR3 extends over 14 amino acids. The ends were cut back, 3 bases at V and 8 bases at J, with 14 bases in the middle. For this clonotype: It may be a read error: a sequence one base away is much more abundant.

Together with a sample-barcoded 5' primer, a J-beta primer mix was included in a second PCR lasting roughly 6 to 12 cycles. TCRdb ran MiXCR on the 5' RACE reads and lists one entry per CDR3 protein. The repertoire holds about 1,500,000 distinct CDR3 sequences, with under 30% as singletons. The sequence was collected from a woman aged 25 to 39 in good health. This chain links TRBV12-3 or TRBV12-4 with TRBJ2-4; D possibly corresponds to TRBD2 (7 bases). Sequencing input: blood. CDR3 sequence reads: CASSFGGQCDIQYF. Here the CDR3 DNA reads TGTGCCAGCAGTTTCGGGGGGCAGTGTGACATTCAGTACTTC.